Here is one TCR beta chain with its context. Original data processing: Reference gene primers were amplified, and this amplification served to estimate nucleated cell counts. The table came from immunoSEQ multiplex PCR; TCRdb's copy has only in-frame clones and leaves some out. V and J calls and clone size follow that table, whereas D and trimming were derived from the DNA. This sample has over 60,000 clones, with 80% to 90% found just once. This sample stems from a study of blood T cell repertoires in COVID-19. Study information: Samples representing acute and convalescent COVID-19 were sourced from the United States, Italy and Spain.

Germline CDR1 and CDR2: MNHEY and SVGAGI. V lost 8 bases, J lost 8 bases, and 21 bases lay in between. The CDR3 has 14 amino acids. V is TRBV6-5 and J is TRBJ1-2; D is unclear. The receptor was derived from a man older than 75 with acute or convalescent COVID-19. Input material: peripheral blood. The CDR3 loop is CASCELTFLEGYTF. For the CDR3, the DNA is TGTGCCAGCTGCGAACTGACTTTTCTGGAGGGCTACACCTTC.